This entry concerns a single T cell receptor beta chain. Primers: 60 Vbeta forward and 13 Jbeta reverse. The repertoire was sequenced with immunoSEQ multiplex PCR; TCRdb's copy has only in-frame clones and lacks some. The sample shows some 110,000 clones, around 75% of them seen only once. This sample is drawn from a study of cytomegalovirus exposure and HLA in healthy donors. Germline V gene data show CDR1 as SGHNT and CDR2 as YYREEE (reference sequence). The CDR3 sequence is 15 residues long. J was trimmed by 4 bases and V by 9 bases; bases with no gene match: 11. The sequence was obtained from a woman aged 18-35 years in good health and CMV-seronegative. V usage is TRBV5-4 and J usage is TRBJ2-5; 11 nucleotides agree with TRBD2. The source material was PBMCs. The CDR3 DNA follows: TGTGCCACCCGGCCAAGACTAGCGGGGTTAGAGACCCAGTACTTC. Its translation is CATRPRLAGLETQYF.